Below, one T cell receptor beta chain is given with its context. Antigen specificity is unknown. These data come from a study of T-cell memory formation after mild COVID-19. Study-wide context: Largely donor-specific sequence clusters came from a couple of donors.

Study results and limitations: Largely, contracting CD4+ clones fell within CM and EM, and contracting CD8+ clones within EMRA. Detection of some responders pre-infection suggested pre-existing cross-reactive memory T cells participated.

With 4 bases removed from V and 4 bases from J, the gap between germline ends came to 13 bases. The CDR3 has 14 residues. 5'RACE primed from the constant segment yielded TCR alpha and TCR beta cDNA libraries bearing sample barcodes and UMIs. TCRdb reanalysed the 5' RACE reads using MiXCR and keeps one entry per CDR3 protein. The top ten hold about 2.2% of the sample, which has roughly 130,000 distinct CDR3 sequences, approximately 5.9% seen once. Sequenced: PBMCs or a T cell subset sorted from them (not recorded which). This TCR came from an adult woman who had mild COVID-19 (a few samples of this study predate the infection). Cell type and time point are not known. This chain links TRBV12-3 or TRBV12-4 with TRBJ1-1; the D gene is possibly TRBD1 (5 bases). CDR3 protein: CASSSRGEATEAFF. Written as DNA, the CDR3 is TGTGCCAGCAGTTCAAGGGGTGAGGCCACTGAAGCTTTCTTT.